The 25 T cell receptor beta chains below were found in one sample sequenced in a study of OX40 agonist ivuxolimab in advanced cancers. Sequenced by immunoSEQ multiplex PCR; TCRdb stores in-frame clones only, minus some. The table shows approximately 90,000 clones, with over 85% occurring only once. Sequencing used CD4+ or CD8+ T cells sorted from blood, obtained in a trial of the OX40 agonist ivuxolimab. The receptor source for this set is an adult with an advanced solid tumor such as melanoma, head and neck, liver or kidney cancer.

The chain carries TRBV7-3 and TRBJ2-7; D not certain. V lost 3 bases, J lost 8 bases, and 14 bases lay in between. In germline, CDR1 is SGHTA, CDR2 FQGTGA. This CDR3 comprises 13 residues. The CDR3 sequence: CASSFPVARKQYF. In DNA, the CDR3 is TGTGCCAGCAGCTTCCCGGTGGCCCGAAAGCAGTACTTC.

This clone came up a few times. V gene TRBV7-9 combines with J gene TRBJ2-2, with D maybe TRBD2 (6 bases). The V and J ends lost 5 bases and 7 bases respectively, with 14 bases between them. In germline, CDR1 is SEHNR, CDR2 FQNEAQ (reference sequence). CDR3 length: 14 residues. Here the CDR3 DNA reads TGTGCCAGCAGCGCCGGATTGGAGGGCGGGGAGCTGTTTTTT. It specifies CASSAGLEGGELFF.

This chain connects TRBV10-3 to TRBJ1-1, with 8 nucleotides matching TRBD1. In germline, CDR1 is ENHRY, CDR2 SYGVKD. This CDR3 comprises 14 residues. V shed 3 bases, J shed 5 bases, and the junction held 5 bases outside the gene matches. CDR3 region: CAISDRTGRTEAFF. The CDR3 nucleotides read TGTGCCATCAGTGACAGGACAGGGCGGACTGAAGCTTTCTTT.

The rearrangement links TRBV27 to TRBJ2-5, with 9 positions matching TRBD2. The CDR3 sequence is 14 residues long. Germline V gene lookup returns CDR1 MNHEY and CDR2 SMNVEV (reference sequence). With V trimmed by 5 bases and J by 5 bases, 6 bases remained unmatched. The CDR3 DNA follows: TGTGCCAGCAGTCATAGCGGGAGCCGGGAGACCCAGTACTTC. Residues: CASSHSGSRETQYF.

V is TRBV7-2 and J is TRBJ1-1; 7 positions agree with TRBD1. This CDR3 has 18 amino acids. The V segment lost 1 base and the J segment 5 bases; nucleotides outside the gene matches: 16. Germline V gene lookup returns CDR1 SGHTA and CDR2 FQGNSA. The CDR3 nucleotides read TGTGCCAGCAGCTTAGTAGTCTGGGGCACAGGGGTAGAAACTGAAGCTTTCTTT. This codes for CASSLVVWGTGVETEAFF.

V gene TRBV30 combines with J gene TRBJ1-1, with no clear D. Trimming removed 0 bases at V and 0 bases at J, with 11 bases between. The length of the CDR3 is 15 residues. CDR1 and CDR2 (germline): GTSNPN, SVGIG (reference sequence). Written as DNA, the CDR3 is TGTGCCTGGAGTGTAAGGCTGAACATGAACACTGAAGCTTTCTTT. Amino acid sequence: CAWSVRLNMNTEAFF.

Only a few counts were recorded for this clone. The chain has TRBV27 and TRBJ1-5; maybe TRBD1 (6 bases). Per the germline V gene, CDR1 is MNHEY and CDR2 is SMNVEV (reference sequence). Trimming left V 4 bases short and J 7 bases short, with 11 bases between. The CDR3 runs 13 residues. The CDR3 region is CASSSQGRQPQHF. Written as DNA, the CDR3 is TGTGCCAGCAGTTCACAGGGAAGACAGCCCCAGCATTTT.

V usage is TRBV11-2 and J usage is TRBJ1-2; a weak D match, TRBD1 (6 bases). Germline CDR1 is SGHAT and CDR2 is FQNNGV. V dropped 0 bases and J dropped 8 bases, with 19 bases sitting between them. The CDR3 totals 16 residues. CDR3 in DNA: TGTGCCAGCAGCTTAGAAGTGCGATCCAGGGGAGAAGGCTACACCTTC. It codes for CASSLEVRSRGEGYTF.

This rearrangement joins TRBV5-8 to TRBJ1-2; 7 nucleotides match TRBD1. The CDR3 is 17 residues long. With V trimmed by 6 bases and J by 7 bases, 21 bases remained unmatched. Germline V lookup: CDR1 SGHTS, CDR2 YDEGEE. CDR3 nucleotides: TGTGCCAGCACCGATACAGGGGCCGCGGAAGGTTTAAGTGGCTACACCTTC. As protein: CASTDTGAAEGLSGYTF.

This CDR3 reads CASRMGVNSNQPQHF. CDR3 bases: TGTGCCAGTAGGATGGGGGTAAATAGCAATCAGCCCCAGCATTTT. The chain is built from TRBV19 and TRBJ1-5, with D perhaps matching TRBD1 (5 bases). CDR3 length equals 15 residues. Trimming shortened V by 6 bases and J by 0 bases, and 12 bases separated the two germline ends. In germline, CDR1 is LNHDA, CDR2 SQIVND (reference sequence).

The V and J genes are TRBV2 and TRBJ2-7; TRBD1 aligns across 9 bases. V lost 6 bases, J lost 4 bases, and 7 bases stayed unmatched. CDR1 is SNHLY, CDR2 FYNNEI, per germline. The CDR3 spans 14 residues. The CDR3 here is CASRPGTGSYEQYF. In DNA form, the CDR3 reads TGTGCCAGCAGGCCCGGGACAGGGTCTTACGAGCAGTACTTC.

For the CDR3, the DNA is TGTGCCAGCAGCTTGGTCTCGGGACAGGGTGGGGAAAAACTGTTTTTT. Protein product: CASSLVSGQGGEKLFF. This rearrangement joins TRBV7-9 to TRBJ1-4; 9 nucleotides align to TRBD1. The CDR3 is made up of 16 amino acids. Germline V CDR1 and CDR2: SEHNR, FQNEAQ (reference sequence). Unmatched junction bases numbered 10, after V lost 3 bases and J lost 8 bases.

The chain uses TRBV7-9 and TRBJ2-7, with unresolved D. The CDR3 is 11 residues long. V was clipped by 7 bases and J by 2 bases, with 6 bases between them. Germline V gene data show CDR1 as SEHNR and CDR2 as FQNEAQ (reference sequence). DNA for the CDR3: TGTGCCAGCACCGGAACCTACGAGCAGTACTTC. The encoded protein is CASTGTYEQYF.

This chain links TRBV7-7 with TRBJ2-3; D is ambiguous. Trimming shortened V by 3 bases and J by 4 bases, and 8 bases separated the two germline ends. Germline V gives CDR1 SSHAT, CDR2 FNYEAQ (reference sequence). This CDR3 comprises 13 residues. The CDR3 nucleotides read TGTGCCAGCAGCTTGGGGTACGCAGATACGCAGTATTTT. It translates to CASSLGYADTQYF.

This clone was counted once. The V gene is TRBV30, the J gene TRBJ1-3, with D uncertain. CDR3 length: 11 amino acids. The germline gives CDR1 GTSNPN, CDR2 SVGIG (reference sequence). CDR3 in DNA: TGTGGGGTTGTTATGGGAAACACCATATATTTT. Translating it yields CGVVMGNTIYF. Full variable domain (remainder filled in from reference TRBV30 and TRBJ1-3): SQTIHQWPATLVQPVGSPLSLECTVEGTSNPNLYWYRQAAGRGLQLLFYSVGIGQISSEVPQNLSASRPQDRQFILSSKKLLLSDSGFYLCGVVMGNTIYFGEGSWLTVV.

Details on this clone: Within the sample, other DNA sequences also encode this same CDR3. The rearrangement joins TRBV4-1 to TRBJ2-2, with D unclear. Germline V gives CDR1 MGHRA, CDR2 YSYEKL. Trimming removed 8 bases at V and 1 base at J, with 11 bases between. The CDR3 length is 14 residues. As DNA, the CDR3 is TGCGCCAGCTCGGACCGAGGGAACACCGGGGAGCTGTTTTTT. Protein: CASSDRGNTGELFF.

This chain links TRBV19 with TRBJ1-1; tentatively, D is TRBD1 (6 bases). Germline CDR1 is LNHDA and CDR2 is SQIVND (reference sequence). This CDR3 region has 13 residues. The V end was cut by 10 bases, the J end by 4 bases, with 16 bases between. CDR3 DNA sequence: TGTGCCACCGCACAGGGCAGAAGCACTGAAGCTTTCTTT. It translates to CATAQGRSTEAFF.

This chain joins TRBV7-7 and TRBJ2-5; 7 bases are shared with TRBD2. This CDR3 region has 14 residues. The germline gives CDR1 SSHAT, CDR2 FNYEAQ (reference sequence). The V and J ends lost 4 bases and 3 bases, in that order; junction bases with no gene match: 5. CDR3 sequence: CASSWQGGEETQYF. The CDR3 DNA sequence: TGTGCCAGCAGCTGGCAGGGAGGGGAAGAGACCCAGTACTTC.

The V and J genes are TRBV9 and TRBJ2-1, with TRBD1 matching 9 bases. V shed 0 bases, J shed 8 bases, and the junction held 9 bases outside the gene matches. The CDR3 contains 16 residues. The germline V gene has CDR1 SGDLS and CDR2 YYNGEE. CDR3: CASSVGEKDRGYEQFF. The CDR3 coding sequence is TGTGCCAGCAGCGTAGGGGAAAAGGACAGGGGTTATGAGCAGTTCTTC.

The rearrangement links TRBV6-1 to TRBJ2-2; 10 bases align to TRBD1. With 2 bases clipped from V and 5 bases from J, the junction kept 5 bases outside the gene matches. The CDR3 length is 16 residues. Per the germline V gene, CDR1 is MNHNS and CDR2 is SASEGT. In nucleotides, the CDR3 is TGTGCCAGCAGTGAACAGTGGACAGGGGGAACCGGGGAGCTGTTTTTT. Its protein product is CASSEQWTGGTGELFF.

This clone came up once. This chain joins TRBV27 and TRBJ1-5; D is unclear. Looked up from germline, CDR1 is MNHEY and CDR2 is SMNVEV (reference sequence). The length of the CDR3 is 13 residues. V lost 5 bases to trimming and J lost 0 bases, with 5 bases between them. CDR3 amino acids: CASSPFSNQPQHF. For the CDR3, the DNA is TGTGCCAGCAGTCCTTTTAGCAATCAGCCCCAGCATTTT.

The rearrangement joins TRBV27 to TRBJ2-3; D unresolved. The CDR3 consists of 13 residues. The V gene's germline CDR1 is MNHEY and CDR2 SMNVEV (reference sequence). Trimming removed 5 bases from V and 1 base from J, with 7 bases in between. The CDR3 sequence: CASSLLGTDTQYF. DNA for the CDR3: TGTGCCAGCAGTCTTTTGGGCACAGATACGCAGTATTTT.

The chain couples TRBV19 to TRBJ1-1, with a tentative D call TRBD1 (5 bases). Looked up from germline, CDR1 is LNHDA and CDR2 is SQIVND (reference sequence). V was clipped by 9 bases and J by 4 bases, with 12 bases between them. The CDR3 sequence is 12 residues long. This chain's CDR3 is CASSTRVTEAFF. The CDR3 coding sequence is TGTGCCAGCTCTACCAGGGTCACTGAAGCTTTCTTT.

The chain uses TRBV2 and TRBJ2-3, with TRBD1 matching over 8 bases. CDR1 and CDR2 (germline): SNHLY, FYNNEI. The ends lost 7 bases at V and 1 base at J; junction bases unmatched: 10. The CDR3 has 16 amino acids. The CDR3 is CASTLTGTGGTDTQYF. CDR3 coding DNA: TGTGCCAGCACCCTCACCGGGACAGGCGGCACAGATACGCAGTATTTT.

The V call is TRBV27, the J call TRBJ2-5; D possibly corresponds to TRBD2 (7 bases). Trimming pared 5 bases from V and 5 bases from J, leaving 21 bases between. CDR1 and CDR2 (germline): MNHEY, SMNVEV (reference sequence). The CDR3 spans 16 residues. CDR3 DNA sequence: TGTGCCAGCAGTCTGACCCTTTGGGGGGGCCCGGAGACCCAGTACTTC. This codes for CASSLTLWGGPETQYF.